This T cell receptor (beta chain) was documented in a study of T cells in Graves' hyperthyroidism and ophthalmopathy. General study results and limits: The model's output predicted ophthalmopathy at a median of around 7 months prior to onset.

Template material for amplifying TCR beta CDR3 regions consisted of RNA transcripts. TCR CDR3 underwent first-round RT-PCR with the HTBI primer set. TCRdb re-called the multiplex PCR reads through MiXCR, storing one row per CDR3 protein. The data hold tens of thousands of distinct CDR3 sequences, with roughly 51% observed a single time. Notes on this clonotype: The antigen is undetermined.

Germline V gene data show CDR1 as SGDLS and CDR2 as YYNGEE. Trimming cost V 2 bases and J 7 bases; bases outside gene matches: 11. This CDR3 spans 17 amino acids. A lack of ophthalmopathy progression within 18 months defined stable Graves' hyperthyroidism. Each patient was aged 18 to 65 and had newly diagnosed hyperthyroidism of under 2 months' duration. On the basis of clinical symptoms, serum thyroxine and TRAb, thyroid ultrasound and orbital computed tomography, diagnoses were made. This TCR derives from a man aged 18-30 years with Graves' hyperthyroidism. J is TRBJ2-7 and V is TRBV9; 14 nucleotides align to TRBD2. The material sequenced was peripheral blood or thyroid tissue (not recorded which). CDR3 residues: CASSVGPGTSGSSEQYF. In DNA form, the CDR3 reads TGTGCCAGCAGCGTGGGGCCCGGGACTAGCGGGAGTAGTGAGCAGTACTTC.